This T cell receptor beta chain was identified in a study of T cells in Graves' hyperthyroidism and ophthalmopathy. About the study: Pretreatment peripheral blood was obtained at initial diagnosis. Findings and caveats of the study: Expanded thyroid clonotypes (above 0.001) were mostly also found in blood.

This clonotype was counted ten times or more. Its specificity is not known. The investigators amplified TCR beta CDR3 regions from RNA transcripts. RT-PCR in the first round (using the HTBI primer set) targeted the TCR CDR3. TCRdb analysed the multiplex PCR reads with MiXCR anew, one entry per CDR3 protein. The data hold around 600,000 distinct CDR3 sequences, with approximately 15% observed a single time. CDR1 is SQVTM, CDR2 ANQGSEA, per germline. Trimming cost V 7 bases and J 5 bases, with 23 bases left between them. The CDR3 runs to 15 residues. Uncontrolled infection, other autoimmune disease, pregnancy or lactation excluded patients. The authors obtained PBMCs from more than 8 ml of fresh peripheral blood.

This sequence originates from a woman in her late teens or twenties with Graves' ophthalmopathy. The chain combines TRBV29-1 with TRBJ2-5, with D perhaps matching TRBD1 (5 bases). The source material was blood. This CDR3 is CSAPGRTWYEETQYF. CDR3 bases: TGCAGCGCCCCAGGGCGTACGTGGTACGAGGAGACCCAGTACTTC.